This T cell receptor beta chain was retrieved from a study of OX40 agonist ivuxolimab in advanced cancers. Study details: It was ivuxolimab, an agonistic anti-OX40 (CD134) antibody, that patients were treated with. Participants averaged 60 years of age (range roughly 23 to 80) and were 75% to 90% male. Study-wide results and limits: Partly responding patients at 0.1-3.0 mg/kg showed some of the smallest clonal expansion.

Blood draws occurred at baseline, cycle 4 day 1, and cycle 7 day 1. Assay: immunoSEQ multiplex PCR; the TCRdb copy retains only in-frame clones and omits some. The table records roughly 74,000 clones, 80% to 90% of them present only once. The V and J ends lost 5 bases and 3 bases, in that order; junction bases with no gene match: 8. The CDR3 length is 14 residues. CDR1 and CDR2 (germline): GTSNPN, SVGIG (reference sequence). With regard to this clone: Antigen unknown.

The material sequenced was CD4+ or CD8+ T cells sorted from blood, taken in a trial of the OX40 agonist ivuxolimab. This chain joins TRBV30 and TRBJ2-7; 9 positions agree with TRBD1. This TCR came from an adult with an advanced solid tumor such as melanoma, head and neck, liver or kidney cancer. The CDR3 DNA is TGTGCCTGGGAGAACAGGGGGCGCATCTACGAGCAGTACTTC. This gives the protein CAWENRGRIYEQYF.